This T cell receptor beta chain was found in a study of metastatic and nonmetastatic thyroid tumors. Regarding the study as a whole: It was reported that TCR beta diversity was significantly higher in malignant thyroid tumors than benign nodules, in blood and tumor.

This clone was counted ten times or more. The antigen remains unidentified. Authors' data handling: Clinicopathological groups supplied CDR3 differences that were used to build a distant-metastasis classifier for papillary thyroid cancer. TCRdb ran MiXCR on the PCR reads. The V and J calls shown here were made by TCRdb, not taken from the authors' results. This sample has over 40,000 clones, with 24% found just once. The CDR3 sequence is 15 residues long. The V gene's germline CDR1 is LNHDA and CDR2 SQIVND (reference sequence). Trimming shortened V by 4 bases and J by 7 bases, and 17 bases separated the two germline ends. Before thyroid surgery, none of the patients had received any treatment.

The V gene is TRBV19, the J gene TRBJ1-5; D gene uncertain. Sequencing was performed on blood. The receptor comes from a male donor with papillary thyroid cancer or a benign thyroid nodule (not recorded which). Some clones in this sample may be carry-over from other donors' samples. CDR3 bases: TGTGCCAGTAGTAATCGGCAAGCATTCGGACAGCCCCAGCATTTT. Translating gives CASSNRQAFGQPQHF.